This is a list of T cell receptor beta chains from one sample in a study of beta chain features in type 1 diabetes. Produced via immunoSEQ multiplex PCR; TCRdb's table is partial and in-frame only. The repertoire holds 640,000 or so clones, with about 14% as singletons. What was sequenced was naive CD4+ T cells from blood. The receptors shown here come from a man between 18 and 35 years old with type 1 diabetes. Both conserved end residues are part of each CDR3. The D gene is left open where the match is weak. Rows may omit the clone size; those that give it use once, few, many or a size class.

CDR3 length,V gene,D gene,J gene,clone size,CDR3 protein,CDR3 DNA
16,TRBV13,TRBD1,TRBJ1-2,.,CASSRIWGQREYGYTF,TGTGCCAGCAGCCGAATATGGGGACAGCGAGAGTATGGCTACACCTTC
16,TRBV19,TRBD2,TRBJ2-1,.,CASSIAPSGSLLTQFF,TGTGCCAGTAGTATAGCTCCCAGCGGGAGCTTGTTGACGCAGTTCTTC
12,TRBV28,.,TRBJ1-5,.,CATWGADQPQHF,TGTGCCACCTGGGGGGCGGATCAGCCCCAGCATTTT
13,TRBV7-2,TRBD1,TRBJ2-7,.,CASRSWTGDEQYF,TGTGCCAGCAGATCATGGACAGGGGACGAGCAGTACTTC
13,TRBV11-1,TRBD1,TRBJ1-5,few,CASSRDRGQPQHF,TGTGCCAGCAGCCGTGACAGGGGCCAGCCCCAGCATTTT
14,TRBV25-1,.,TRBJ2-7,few,CASSPPGNYYEQYF,TGTGCCAGCAGCCCGCCGGGGAACTACTACGAGCAGTACTTC
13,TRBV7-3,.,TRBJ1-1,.,CASSLTYDTEAFF,TGTGCCAGCAGCTTAACGTACGACACTGAAGCTTTCTTT
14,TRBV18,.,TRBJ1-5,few,CASSPGPGNQPQHF,TGTGCCAGCTCACCAGGGCCGGGCAATCAGCCCCAGCATTTT
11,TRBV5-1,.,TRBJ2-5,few,CSGGAQETQYF,TGCTCAGGGGGGGCCCAAGAGACCCAGTACTTC
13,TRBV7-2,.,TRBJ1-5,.,CASGGNSNQPQHF,TGTGCCAGTGGGGGGAATAGCAATCAGCCCCAGCATTTT
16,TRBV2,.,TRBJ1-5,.,CASSTDTTGGNQPQHF,TGTGCCAGCAGTACGGACACAACTGGGGGCAATCAGCCCCAGCATTTT
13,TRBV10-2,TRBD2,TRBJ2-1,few,CASTASGSREQFF,TGCGCCAGCACAGCTAGCGGGAGTCGAGAGCAGTTCTTC
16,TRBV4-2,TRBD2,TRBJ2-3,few,CASSQETSGGTDTQYF,TGTGCCAGCAGCCAAGAGACTAGCGGGGGGACAGATACGCAGTATTTT
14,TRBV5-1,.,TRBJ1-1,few,CASSLGQQNTEAFF,TGCGCCAGCAGCTTGGGCCAACAGAACACTGAAGCTTTCTTT
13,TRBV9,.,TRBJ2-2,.,CASSVESPGELFF,TGTGCCAGCAGCGTAGAAAGCCCCGGGGAGCTGTTTTTT
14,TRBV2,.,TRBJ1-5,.,CASSESTANQPQHF,TGTGCCAGCAGTGAAAGCACGGCGAATCAGCCCCAGCATTTT
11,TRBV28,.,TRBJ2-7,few,CASSLGLEQYF,TGTGCCAGCAGTTTAGGTCTCGAGCAGTACTTC
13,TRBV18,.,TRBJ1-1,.,CASSLNKNTEAFF,TGTGCCAGCTCACTCAACAAGAACACTGAAGCTTTCTTT
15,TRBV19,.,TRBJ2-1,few,CASSLQSGLYNEQFF,TGTGCCAGTAGTTTACAGTCAGGACTCTACAATGAGCAGTTCTTC
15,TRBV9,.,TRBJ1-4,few,CASSVGGATNEKLFF,TGTGCCAGCAGCGTAGGAGGGGCAACTAATGAAAAACTGTTTTTT
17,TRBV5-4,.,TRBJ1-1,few,CASSLEAHRVMNTEAFF,TGTGCCAGCAGCCTGGAAGCCCACAGGGTTATGAACACTGAAGCTTTCTTT
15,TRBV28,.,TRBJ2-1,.,CASSRPTSSYNEQFF,TGTGCCAGCAGTCGGCCGACGAGCTCCTACAATGAGCAGTTCTTC
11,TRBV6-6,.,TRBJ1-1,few,CASSRNTEAFF,TGTGCCAGCAGCCGCAACACTGAAGCTTTCTTT
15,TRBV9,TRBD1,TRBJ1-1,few,CASSVAQGSNTEAFF,TGTGCCAGCAGCGTAGCACAGGGGTCGAACACTGAAGCTTTCTTT
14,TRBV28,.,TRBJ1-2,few,CASSRGDRPHGYTF,TGTGCCAGCAGTCGGGGGGACCGCCCCCATGGCTACACCTTC
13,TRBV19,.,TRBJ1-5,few,CATSRGYDQPQHF,TGTGCCACCTCGCGGGGGTATGATCAGCCCCAGCATTTT
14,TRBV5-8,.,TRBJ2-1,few,CASSLGGAYNEQFF,TGTGCCAGCAGCCTGGGGGGTGCCTACAATGAGCAGTTCTTC
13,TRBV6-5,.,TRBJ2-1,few,CASSEIERLEQFF,TGTGCCAGCAGTGAAATAGAGCGGCTGGAGCAGTTCTTC
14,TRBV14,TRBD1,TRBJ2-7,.,CASSLGQGNHEQYF,TGTGCCAGCAGCCTGGGACAGGGGAACCACGAGCAGTACTTC
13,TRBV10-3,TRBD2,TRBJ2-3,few,CAILAGGTDTQYF,TGTGCCATCTTAGCGGGAGGGACAGATACGCAGTATTTT
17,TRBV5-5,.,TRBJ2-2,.,CASSLALQALITGELFF,TGTGCCAGCAGCTTGGCCCTGCAGGCTCTTATTACCGGGGAGCTGTTTTTT
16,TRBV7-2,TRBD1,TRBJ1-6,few,CASSLAGTGAYSPLHF,TGTGCCAGCAGCTTAGCGGGGACAGGCGCGTATTCACCCCTCCACTTT
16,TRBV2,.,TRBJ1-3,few,CASSEEGPHSGNTIYF,TGTGCCAGCAGTGAGGAGGGGCCTCACTCTGGAAACACCATATATTTT
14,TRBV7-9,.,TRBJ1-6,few,CASSFGSTNSPLHF,TGTGCCAGCAGCTTTGGGTCCACAAATTCACCCCTCCACTTT
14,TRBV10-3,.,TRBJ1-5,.,CAISAARGNQPQHF,TGTGCCATCAGTGCTGCGAGAGGCAATCAGCCCCAGCATTTT
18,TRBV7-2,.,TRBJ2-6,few,CASSPKRDPRLKANVLTF,TGTGCCAGCAGCCCCAAACGGGACCCTCGCTTAAAGGCCAACGTCCTGACTTTC
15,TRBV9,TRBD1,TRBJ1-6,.,CASSVLDRDNSPLHF,TGTGCCAGCAGCGTACTGGACAGGGACAATTCACCCCTCCACTTT
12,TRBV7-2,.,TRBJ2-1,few,CASSLGIHEQFF,TGTGCCAGCAGCTTAGGGATCCATGAGCAGTTCTTC
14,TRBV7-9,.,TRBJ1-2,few,CASTNQAINYGYTF,TGTGCCAGCACAAATCAAGCAATTAACTATGGCTACACCTTC
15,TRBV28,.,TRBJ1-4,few,CASSLWGPRMGKLFF,TGTGCCAGCAGTTTATGGGGGCCCCGCATGGGAAAACTGTTTTTT
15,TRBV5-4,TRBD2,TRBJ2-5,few,CASSFAGGPQETQYF,TGTGCCAGCAGCTTCGCGGGAGGTCCACAAGAGACCCAGTACTTC
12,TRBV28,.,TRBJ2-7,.,CASSLNNYEQYF,TGTGCCAGCAGTTTGAATAACTACGAGCAGTACTTC
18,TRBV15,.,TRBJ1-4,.,CATSTRATERATNEKLFF,TGTGCCACCAGCACCCGGGCTACAGAACGAGCAACTAATGAAAAACTGTTTTTT
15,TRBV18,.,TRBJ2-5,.,CASSPSGQTAGTQYF,TGTGCCAGCTCACCAAGCGGGCAAACCGCAGGGACCCAGTACTTC
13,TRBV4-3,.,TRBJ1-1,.,CASSYDGNTEAFF,TGCGCCAGCAGCTATGACGGGAACACTGAAGCTTTCTTT
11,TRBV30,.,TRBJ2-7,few,CAWSVKYEQYF,TGTGCCTGGAGTGTAAAATACGAGCAGTACTTC
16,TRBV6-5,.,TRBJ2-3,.,CASSYVSASSTDTQYF,TGTGCCAGCAGTTACGTGTCAGCGTCTAGCACAGATACGCAGTATTTT
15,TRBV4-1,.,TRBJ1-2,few,CASSQDLRAGDGYTF,TGCGCCAGCAGCCAAGATCTGAGGGCAGGGGATGGCTACACCTTC